This entry concerns a single T cell receptor (beta chain). Its antigen remains unknown. The length of the CDR3 is 16 residues. Per germline, CDR1 SNHLY and CDR2 FYNNEI. 5' RACE with UMI labels generated the TRB cDNA libraries. Reprocessing the 5' RACE reads, TCRdb reports a single entry for every CDR3 protein and omits DNA. Recorded for this sample: 85,000 to 120,000 distinct CDR3 sequences. The entry originates in a study of CXCR3-negative and CXCR3-positive naive CD8 T cells. Broader study findings: In CXCR3-positive naive cells, the TRB CDR3s were more hydrophobic than in CXCR3-negative naive cells.

The sequenced material came from naive CXCR3+ CD8+ T cells from blood. Subset in this sample: CD45RO-CCR7+CD27+CD95- naive CD8+ T cells expressing CXCR3 (TNR3+). The gene calls are TRBV2 and TRBJ2-2; TCRdb's D gene call, TRBD2, goes unchecked for lack of DNA. This receptor was taken from a human donor in good health. Some clones in this sample may be carry-over from other donors' samples. The CDR3: CASLDPGQSNTGELFF.